This record looks at one TCR beta chain sequence and its context. The data belong to a study of blood T cell repertoires in COVID-19. For the study at large: The analysed material was cDNA or gDNA that came from T cells, B-cell-depleted T cells, or PBMCs.

The CDR3 covers 14 residues. Germline CDR1 and CDR2: KGHDR and SFDVKD. V was trimmed by 7 bases and J by 3 bases, leaving 15 bases between them. In the original analysis: Scientists estimated how many nucleated cells there were by amplifying reference gene primers. Sequencing used immunoSEQ multiplex PCR; TCRdb keeps in-frame clones, though not all of them. V and J calls and clone size are copied from that table; D and trimming were computed from the DNA. This sample has roughly 250,000 clones; around 90% occur once, and the top ten carry about 6.9%. Participants were aged about 18 to 100 years from roughly 26 US areas.

What was sequenced was PBMCs or T cells enriched from blood (not recorded which). V is TRBV24-1 and J is TRBJ2-7, with TRBD1 as a possible D gene (7 bases). This TCR derives from a woman under 40 with acute COVID-19. CDR3 nucleotide sequence: TGTGCCACCAGCTCCAACAGGGGAGGCTACGAGCAGTACTTC. Its translation is CATSSNRGGYEQYF.